The 20 T cell receptor beta chains presented below share a single source sample, sequenced in a study of monozygotic twins with inflammatory bowel disease. With the 5' RACE reads reprocessed, TCRdb shows one record per CDR3 protein and no DNA. The sample data list some 330,000 distinct CDR3 sequences. The sample consisted of blood. The receptors shown here come from a human donor with ulcerative colitis or Crohn's disease, or a healthy co-twin of an affected twin (not recorded which).

The chain carries TRBV5-5 and TRBJ2-2. This CDR3 region has 15 residues. Germline CDR1 SGHKS, CDR2 YYEKEE (reference sequence). CDR3 protein: CASLSTARNTGELFF. Using reference TRBV5-5 and TRBJ2-2 for the parts outside the CDR3, the full variable domain is DAGVTQSPTHLIKTRGQQVTLRCSPISGHKSVSWYQQVLGQGPQFIFQYYEKEERGRGNFPDRFSARQFPNYSSELNVNALLLGDSALYLCASLSTARNTGELFFGEGSRLTVL.

The chain couples TRBV19 to TRBJ2-3; TCRdb calls TRBD1, which cannot be checked without DNA. The CDR3 extends over 18 amino acids. CDR1 LNHDA and CDR2 SQIVND come from the germline V gene (reference sequence). The CDR3: CASSGFPGTLDRRDTQYF.

The chain employs TRBV6-5 and TRBJ2-6. This CDR3 has 17 residues. CDR1 is MNHEY and CDR2 is SVGAGI in the germline V gene. Here the CDR3 reads CASSYSAQGSGANVLTF.

V gene TRBV20-1 combines with J gene TRBJ1-5; TCRdb designates TRBD1, a call that cannot be tested without DNA. The CDR3 length is 14 residues. Germline loops: CDR1 DFQATT, CDR2 SNEGSKA (reference sequence). CDR3 in amino acids: CSASEGAGNQPQHF.

J is TRBJ2-1 and V is TRBV20-1. In germline, CDR1 is DFQATT, CDR2 SNEGSKA (reference sequence). The CDR3 covers 15 residues. The CDR3 region is CSARPRLSSYNEQFF.

This chain joins TRBV18 and TRBJ2-1. The CDR3 contains 12 residues. Germline V lookup: CDR1 KGHSH, CDR2 LQKENI. CDR3 in amino acids: CASQPTDNEQFF.

The chain combines TRBV15 with TRBJ2-7; lacking DNA, the TRBD2 call made by TCRdb goes unchecked. This CDR3 region has 18 residues. Germline values: CDR1 LNHNV, CDR2 YYDKDF (reference sequence). The CDR3 sequence is CATSRDLRPSQTSYEQYF.

V is TRBV28 and J is TRBJ2-2. This CDR3 contains 14 residues. Germline loops: CDR1 MDHEN, CDR2 SYDVKM. The CDR3 spells CASSFIRNTGELFF.

The chain employs TRBV19 and TRBJ2-1; TCRdb designates TRBD1, a call that cannot be tested without DNA. CDR3 length equals 17 residues. Germline CDR1 is LNHDA and CDR2 is SQIVND (reference sequence). The CDR3 region is CASSIGAKDFTYNEQFF.

The genes are TRBV6-1 and TRBJ2-7; TCRdb proposes TRBD1, but this gene call is untestable without DNA. Looked up from germline, CDR1 is MNHNS and CDR2 is SASEGT. CDR3 size: 20 residues. The chain's CDR3 is CASHKSLTGTGIRGIYEQYF.

The rearrangement uses TRBV5-5 and TRBJ2-7; TCRdb calls TRBD2, which cannot be checked without DNA. This CDR3 contains 14 residues. Germline lookup yields CDR1 SGHKS and CDR2 YYEKEE (reference sequence). The CDR3 sequence: CASSLPPPSYEQYF. The full variable domain, its missing parts supplied by reference TRBV5-5 and TRBJ2-7, is DAGVTQSPTHLIKTRGQQVTLRCSPISGHKSVSWYQQVLGQGPQFIFQYYEKEERGRGNFPDRFSARQFPNYSSELNVNALLLGDSALYLCASSLPPPSYEQYFGPGTRLTVT.

The gene calls are TRBV20-1 and TRBJ2-3; the TCRdb D gene call, TRBD2, has no DNA to confirm it. The germline CDR1 and CDR2 sequences are DFQATT and SNEGSKA (reference sequence). The CDR3 loop spans 19 amino acids. CDR3 sequence reads: CSARLIQSPTAPQTDTQYF.

The chain is built from TRBV5-1 and TRBJ1-2. Germline V gives CDR1 SGHRS, CDR2 YFSETQ. This CDR3 has 13 residues. The CDR3: CASSQRVNYGYTF.

The genes are TRBV7-2 and TRBJ2-2; the D call of TRBD2 rests on TCRdb alone, since no DNA is present to check it. Germline V gene data show CDR1 as SGHTA and CDR2 as FQGNSA. The CDR3 totals 13 residues. The CDR3 here is CASSSTSARELFF.

The chain joins TRBV7-2 to TRBJ1-2; the D call from TCRdb, TRBD1, cannot be confirmed without DNA. The germline gives CDR1 SGHTA, CDR2 FQGNSA. CDR3 length equals 13 residues. The chain's CDR3 is CASSFDRSNGYTF.

The genes are TRBV7-2 and TRBJ2-2; TCRdb selects TRBD1, and the lack of DNA leaves this call unchecked. The CDR3 extends over 15 amino acids. Germline V lookup: CDR1 SGHTA, CDR2 FQGNSA. The CDR3 spells CASSRTGVNTGELFF. The variable domain in full, completed from reference TRBV7-2 and TRBJ2-2, reads GAGVSQSPSNKVTEKGKDVELRCDPISGHTALYWYRQSLGQGLEFLIYFQGNSAPDKSGLPSDRFSAERTGGSVSTLTIQRTQQEDSAVYLCASSRTGVNTGELFFGEGSRLTVL.

The V call is TRBV18, the J call TRBJ2-7; as DNA is missing, the TRBD2 call by TCRdb cannot be tested. CDR1 is KGHSH, CDR2 LQKENI, per germline. This CDR3 comprises 14 residues. The CDR3 loop is CASSPREAAYEQYF.

This sequence joins TRBV4-2 and TRBJ2-1. The CDR3 has 14 residues. Germline V CDR1 and CDR2: LGHNA, YNFKEQ. The CDR3 sequence: CASSQVGHYNEQFF.

This chain joins TRBV27 and TRBJ2-2; the D call from TCRdb, TRBD2, cannot be confirmed without DNA. The germline V gene has CDR1 MNHEY and CDR2 SMNVEV (reference sequence). The CDR3 spans 13 residues. CDR3 in amino acids: CAASGMNTGELFF.

The genes are TRBV28 and TRBJ2-7; TCRdb's assignment of TRBD1 cannot be checked, as there is no DNA. CDR3 size: 14 residues. Germline CDR1 and CDR2: MDHEN and SYDVKM. CDR3 protein: CASTLPGGSYEQYF.